This T cell receptor beta chain was sequenced for a study of cytomegalovirus exposure and HLA in healthy donors. Whole-study results and caveats: Earlier analysis yielded a pattern in which most TCR beta V segments were productive about 90% or about 30% of the time. V- and J-gene trimming of TCR beta was linked (in a later analysis) to a missense DCLRE1C variant. An assumption of roughly uniform sequencing depth across donors underlay the presence/absence analyses.

The CDR3 runs 22 residues. CDR1 and CDR2 (germline): SGHDN, FVKESK. The V gene end was trimmed by 1 base and the J gene end by 4 bases; junction bases not matched to a gene: 18. PCR was performed using 60 Vbeta and 13 Jbeta primers. Here immunoSEQ multiplex PCR was the method, and the copy in TCRdb shows in-frame clones only, minus some. The profile shows about 150,000 clones, around 80% of them singletons. In its sample, this clone was seen once. Its antigen is unidentified. Nominally healthy donors were sampled, though unrecorded immune exposures were likely. The sample taken for sequencing was PBMCs. This TCR was recovered from a boy younger than 10 in good health and CMV-seronegative. The chain combines TRBV14 with TRBJ2-1, with 14 bases lining up with TRBD2. The CDR3 here is CASSQVSRERTSGRWVYNEQFF. The CDR3, as DNA: TGTGCCAGCAGCCAAGTGTCAAGGGAGCGGACTAGCGGGAGGTGGGTTTACAATGAGCAGTTCTTC. Looking up the rest from reference TRBV14 and TRBJ2-1 gives the full variable domain: EAGVTQFPSHSVIEKGQTVTLRCDPISGHDNLYWYRRVMGKEIKFLLHFVKESKQDESGMPNNRFLAERTGGTYSTLKVQPAELEDSGVYFCASSQVSRERTSGRWVYNEQFFGPGTRLTVL.